The source of this TCR beta chain is a study of control samples from healthy donors and cancer patients. This table comes from immunoSEQ multiplex PCR, and its TCRdb copy is limited to in-frame clones, with some not included. The sample lists 160,000 or so clones, around 96% seen once, with approximately 1% in the top ten. The CDR3 extends over 17 amino acids. From germline, CDR1 is SEHNR and CDR2 FQNEAQ (reference sequence). V was clipped by 5 bases and J by 3 bases; unmatched bases: 10. The source material was blood. The sequence derives from a woman aged 25 to 39 in good health. The V and J genes are TRBV7-9 and TRBJ2-1; 10 nucleotides match TRBD2. The CDR3 nucleotides read TGTGCCAGCAGCCCCCTGAGCGGGAGGGCCCTCTACAATGAGCAGTTCTTC. Its protein product is CASSPLSGRALYNEQFF.